The clone carrying this T cell receptor beta chain was detected a few times. Its cognate antigen is unknown. A single base separates this from a much larger clone, so it may be a read error. A second 7 to 11 cycle PCR used barcoded and J-beta primers. Tags on each cDNA molecule came from a template-switch adaptor with 12 random nucleotides. TCRdb re-called the 5' RACE reads with MiXCR, one entry per CDR3 protein. Of over 550,000 distinct CDR3 sequences listed, approximately 30% are singletons. The people who gave samples were healthy Caucasians from Russia, aged roughly 6 to 100. Each sample provided at least 5 micrograms of extracted total RNA. The source of the sample is a study of blood T cells in healthy people across ages. Findings and caveats of the study: Calculation of diversity from one million T cells yielded estimates considered to be underestimates.

Germline CDR1 is DFQATT and CDR2 is SNEGSKA (reference sequence). The junction had 3 bases not matched to a gene; V was cut back by 5 bases and J by 5 bases. The CDR3 runs 11 residues. The sequencing sample was made of blood. J is TRBJ2-7 and V is TRBV20-1; TRBD1 aligns across 7 bases. The clonotype originates from a woman older than 75 in good health. For the CDR3, the DNA is TGCAGTGCTCAAGGGGGCGACGAGCAGTACTTC. It yields the protein CSAQGGDEQYF.